This T cell receptor (beta chain) was documented in a study of blood T cell repertoires in COVID-19. Study context: Spain, Italy and the United States supplied samples that represented acute and convalescent COVID-19.

Repertoires were generated with immunoSEQ multiplex PCR, while TCRdb's copy carries only in-frame clones and drops some. This table has about 190,000 clones, about 88% appearing once. Sequenced sample: peripheral blood. This TCR was recovered from a woman in her thirties with active or convalescent COVID-19.

CDR3 sequence (DNA): TGTGCCAGCAGTCCCAGGGGCTCCGCAGATACGCAGTATTTT. It yields the protein CASSPRGSADTQYF. The chain is built from TRBV2 and TRBJ2-3, with a tentative D call TRBD1 (6 bases). Looked up from germline, CDR1 is SNHLY and CDR2 is FYNNEI. The CDR3 has 14 amino acids. V was clipped by 5 bases and J by 4 bases, with 13 bases between them.